One sample yielded the 30 T cell receptor beta chains listed below, sequenced in a study of T-cell reconstitution after alpha-beta-depleted transplantation in children (dated by TCRdb to 2015 to 2016). Libraries came from PCR. The run used an Illumina HiSeq 2500. TCR libraries were prepared with molecular barcoding, using unique molecular identifiers to normalize TCRbeta repertoire quantification. The public reads were run again by TCRdb, first through fastp at Q25 and then through MiXCR, and only productive beta chains were kept. Rows are unified per CDR3 protein, each entry keeping the most common DNA and genes. The sample table holds approximately 640,000 distinct CDR3 sequences, of which around a sixth were seen once. The ten biggest clones cover approximately 1% of the sample. The sample here was PBMCs from the stem cell graft donor, taken from the stem cell graft. Receptors were obtained from a human donor who donated a stem cell graft to a child with acute myeloid leukemia.

This clonotype was found a few times. V gene TRBV20-1 combines with J gene TRBJ1-1, with 7 bases that match TRBD1. V lost 6 bases, J lost 4 bases, and 11 bases stayed unmatched. Looked up from germline, CDR1 is DFQATT and CDR2 is SNEGSKA (reference sequence). The length of the CDR3 is 14 residues. As DNA, the CDR3 is TGCAGTGCCCGCCGTAGGACAGGCTCCACTGAAGCTTTCTTT. This translates into CSARRRTGSTEAFF.

The chain is built from TRBV20-1 and TRBJ2-3; 10 positions agree with TRBD2. The germline V gene encodes CDR1 DFQATT and CDR2 SNEGSKA (reference sequence). There are 16 residues in the CDR3. Losses at the gene ends were 4 bases for V and 0 bases for J; bases not matched to a gene: 7. CDR3 loop: CSATDGLAESTDTQYF. As DNA, the CDR3 is TGCAGTGCTACGGACGGACTAGCGGAAAGCACAGATACGCAGTATTTT.

In its sample, this clonotype was seen a few times. V gene TRBV12-3 or TRBV12-4 combines with J gene TRBJ1-1; no definite D call. The V and J ends lost 6 bases and 5 bases respectively, with 22 bases between them. The CDR3 has 16 residues. The CDR3 loop is CASSSQPSGLGTEAFF. As DNA, the CDR3 is TGTGCCAGCAGCTCTCAACCCTCGGGCCTCGGGACTGAAGCTTTCTTT.

This clonotype has just a few counts. The chain has TRBV7-6 and TRBJ1-5; D may be TRBD1 (6 bases). V dropped 4 bases and J dropped 2 bases, with 18 bases sitting between them. In germline, CDR1 is SGHVS, CDR2 FNYEAQ. This CDR3 is 17 amino acids long. The chain's CDR3 is CASSSLTGWDGNQPQHF. In DNA form, the CDR3 reads TGTGCCAGCAGCTCCCTAACAGGGTGGGATGGCAATCAGCCCCAGCATTTT.

The chain joins TRBV20-1 to TRBJ2-7; 7 bases match TRBD1. There are 14 residues in the CDR3. With 6 bases clipped from V and 7 bases from J, the junction kept 15 bases outside the gene matches. Germline CDR1 is DFQATT and CDR2 is SNEGSKA (reference sequence). The CDR3 region has the DNA TGCAGTGCCAACCCTCAGACAGGGCGACGTGAGCAGTACTTC. It codes for CSANPQTGRREQYF.

This clonotype was detected a few times. The chain employs TRBV7-2 and TRBJ2-6; unclear D gene. Trimming stripped 0 bases from V and 13 bases from J, with 13 bases between. The CDR3 length is 14 residues. The V gene's germline CDR1 is SGHTA and CDR2 FQGNSA. CDR3 nucleotide sequence: TGTGCCAGCAGCTTAGCAGGCGGCCCGGGTGTCCTGACTTTC. Translated, it gives CASSLAGGPGVLTF.

The V call is TRBV7-2, the J call TRBJ1-2; the D is unclear. The CDR3 has 13 residues. Trimming took off 5 bases at V and 7 bases at J, with 14 bases between the two ends. Germline V lookup: CDR1 SGHTA, CDR2 FQGNSA. As DNA, the CDR3 is TGTGCCAGCAGCCCAGGAGGCGTAGGTGGCTACACCTTC. Its translation: CASSPGGVGGYTF.

In its sample, this clonotype was seen many times. The V gene is TRBV20-1, the J gene TRBJ1-5; D is uncertain. Germline V gives CDR1 DFQATT, CDR2 SNEGSKA (reference sequence). The CDR3 sequence is 14 residues long. Trimming cost V 3 bases and J 0 bases, with 9 bases left between them. CDR3 region: CSARGANSNQPQHF. DNA for the CDR3: TGCAGTGCTAGGGGCGCTAATAGCAATCAGCCCCAGCATTTT.

This clonotype has a count of ten or more. The chain uses TRBV19 and TRBJ1-4; unclear D gene. V was cut by 7 bases and J by 8 bases, with 11 bases left in between. The V gene's germline CDR1 is LNHDA and CDR2 SQIVND (reference sequence). There are 12 residues in the CDR3. In DNA form, the CDR3 reads TGTGCCAGTACCCGATTCGGGGAAAAACTGTTTTTT. Translated: CASTRFGEKLFF.

This clonotype was recorded many times. The genes are TRBV12-3 or TRBV12-4 and TRBJ1-2; the D is unclear. The ends were cut back, 3 bases at V and 3 bases at J, with 11 bases in the middle. This CDR3 comprises 14 residues. CDR3 loop: CASSLDGVDYGYTF. The CDR3 DNA is TGTGCCAGCAGTTTGGATGGGGTGGACTATGGCTACACCTTC.

This clonotype was counted between two and nine times. V and J are TRBV20-1 and TRBJ1-4; TRBD1 agrees at 11 bases. V gave up 6 bases and J gave up 0 bases; unmatched junction bases: 9. The CDR3 is 17 amino acids. Germline V gives CDR1 DFQATT, CDR2 SNEGSKA (reference sequence). CDR3 in amino acids: CSAFGTGGSATNEKLFF. As DNA, the CDR3 is TGCAGTGCCTTTGGGACAGGGGGTTCCGCAACTAATGAAAAACTGTTTTTT.

This clonotype was counted between two and nine times. This chain links TRBV20-1 with TRBJ2-7; 8 bases map to TRBD2. This CDR3 is built from 16 residues. Germline V gene lookup returns CDR1 DFQATT and CDR2 SNEGSKA (reference sequence). V was clipped by 2 bases and J by 1 base; unmatched bases: 10. CDR3 sequence (DNA): TGCAGTGCTAGAAATAGGAGAGTAGCGGGGTCCTACGAGCAGTACGTC. It specifies CSARNRRVAGSYEQYV.

V gene TRBV5-6 combines with J gene TRBJ2-3; D unclear. The germline gives CDR1 SGHDT, CDR2 YYEEEE. The CDR3 totals 16 residues. V was pared by 0 bases and J by 5 bases, with 16 bases between. The CDR3 nucleotides read TGTGCCAGCAGCTTGGGAACGTCAGTCAGAGGAGATACGCAGTATTTT. Its translation is CASSLGTSVRGDTQYF.

Points on this clonotype: A much larger clone lies one base from this, so it may be a read error. The chain carries TRBV29-1 and TRBJ2-1; TRBD1 agrees at 7 bases. The V segment lost 6 bases and the J segment 4 bases; nucleotides outside the gene matches: 9. This CDR3 is built from 14 residues. The germline gives CDR1 SQVTM, CDR2 ANQGSEA. The CDR3 DNA reads as TGCAGCGTGGTGACAGGGAGTGGTTACAATGAGCAGTTCTTC. Its translation: CSVVTGSGYNEQFF.

This clonotype was counted ten times or more. The chain couples TRBV15 to TRBJ1-2; the D is unclear. The CDR3 sequence is 12 residues long. Trimming removed 0 bases from V and 7 bases from J, with 6 bases in between. Per the germline V gene, CDR1 is LNHNV and CDR2 is YYDKDF (reference sequence). The CDR3 nucleotides are TGTGCCACCAGCAGAGACCTCTCTGGCTACACCTTC. Its protein is CATSRDLSGYTF.

This clonotype appeared a few times. The rearrangement uses TRBV6-5 and TRBJ2-3, with TRBD2 matching 12 bases. This CDR3 comprises 15 residues. The germline V gene has CDR1 MNHEY and CDR2 SVGAGI. With 4 bases clipped from V and 3 bases from J, the junction kept 2 bases outside the gene matches. As DNA, the CDR3 is TGTGCCAGCAGTTGGACTAGCGGGGAAACAGATACGCAGTATTTT. Translation gives CASSWTSGETDTQYF.

The rearrangement joins TRBV25-1 to TRBJ1-2; 7 bases agree with TRBD1. The J segment lost 9 bases and the V segment lost 8 bases, leaving 18 bases of the junction unmatched. CDR1 and CDR2 (germline): MGHDK, SYGVNS. CDR3 length: 15 residues. This chain's CDR3 is CASAYRAGQLLSYTF. Written as DNA, the CDR3 is TGTGCCAGCGCGTATAGAGCGGGACAGCTTTTAAGCTACACCTTC.

V is TRBV15 and J is TRBJ1-6; the D is unclear. Germline CDR1 is LNHNV and CDR2 is YYDKDF (reference sequence). The V gene lost 3 bases and the J gene lost 0 bases, with 6 bases spanning the gap. The CDR3 length is 15 residues. In nucleotides, the CDR3 is TGTGCCACCAGCAGGGAGAGCTCCTATAATTCACCCCTCCACTTT. This encodes CATSRESSYNSPLHF.

This clonotype was counted between two and nine times. This chain joins TRBV20-1 and TRBJ2-2, with D possibly TRBD2 on 6 matching bases. CDR3 length equals 13 residues. The germline CDR1 and CDR2 sequences are DFQATT and SNEGSKA (reference sequence). V lost 3 bases, J lost 4 bases, and 9 bases lay in between. The CDR3 protein is CSARGLVTGELFF. The CDR3 coding sequence is TGCAGTGCTAGGGGACTGGTCACCGGGGAGCTGTTTTTT.

This clonotype was observed at least ten times. The V and J genes are TRBV20-1 and TRBJ1-1; the D is unclear. CDR1 and CDR2 from the germline V gene are DFQATT and SNEGSKA (reference sequence). Trimming cost V 3 bases and J 4 bases, with 9 bases left between them. The CDR3 covers 12 residues. Here the CDR3 reads CSARDLPTEAFF. CDR3 bases: TGCAGTGCTAGGGACTTACCCACTGAAGCTTTCTTT.

This clonotype was counted many times. The chain uses TRBV12-3 or TRBV12-4 and TRBJ1-2, with D unclear. The CDR3 has 14 amino acids. V shed 7 bases and J shed 5 bases, with 17 bases lying between them. CDR3 nucleotides: TGTGCCAGCACCTTCAGGCCCGCCGTATATGGCTACACCTTC. Amino acids: CASTFRPAVYGYTF.

This clonotype was seen more than once but under ten times. The chain uses TRBV7-9 and TRBJ1-1; D gene uncertain. V was trimmed by 4 bases and J by 10 bases, leaving 13 bases between them. The CDR3 consists of 12 residues. Germline V CDR1 and CDR2: SEHNR, FQNEAQ (reference sequence). CDR3 sequence: CASSWEGWRAFF. The CDR3 coding sequence is TGTGCCAGCAGCTGGGAGGGCTGGCGAGCTTTCTTT.

This clonotype has a count of ten or more. The chain carries TRBV25-1 and TRBJ1-2; D is possibly TRBD1 (5 bases). The CDR3 has 14 residues. Deletions cut 4 bases from V and 3 bases from J, with 12 bases between. Germline CDR1 MGHDK, CDR2 SYGVNS. CDR3 DNA: TGTGCCAGCAGTGCCAGTGGGGGGTACTATGGCTACACCTTC. Its translation is CASSASGGYYGYTF.

In its sample, this clonotype was seen a few times. This rearrangement joins TRBV6-6 to TRBJ2-1; 7 bases are a match to TRBD1. The CDR3 length is 13 residues. CDR1 and CDR2 (germline): MNHNY, SVGAGI (reference sequence). The J segment lost 10 bases and the V segment lost 4 bases, leaving 7 bases of the junction unmatched. CDR3 sequence (DNA): TGTGCCAGCAGTTCCCCACAGGGGAACGAGCAGTTCTTC. It specifies CASSSPQGNEQFF.

The chain employs TRBV5-1 and TRBJ1-5; a possible D gene is TRBD1 (6 bases). The germline V and J ends were trimmed by 5 bases and 2 bases, with 11 bases remaining between them. The V gene's germline CDR1 is SGHRS and CDR2 YFSETQ. This CDR3 has 14 residues. Written as DNA, the CDR3 is TGCGCCAGCAGATCAGGGGTGGGCAATCAGCCCCAGCATTTT. Protein product: CASRSGVGNQPQHF.

The rearrangement joins TRBV7-2 to TRBJ2-2; D call uncertain. CDR1 is SGHTA and CDR2 is FQGNSA in the germline V gene. V was clipped by 0 bases and J by 8 bases, with 10 bases between them. The CDR3 extends over 14 amino acids. The CDR3 reads CASSLAQVTGELFF. The CDR3 bases are TGTGCCAGCAGCTTAGCTCAGGTTACGGGGGAGCTGTTTTTT. The full variable domain, its missing parts supplied by reference TRBV7-2 and TRBJ2-2, is GAGVSQSPSNKVTEKGKDVELRCDPISGHTALYWYRQSLGQGLEFLIYFQGNSAPDKSGLPSDRFSAERTGGSVSTLTIQRTQQEDSAVYLCASSLAQVTGELFFGEGSRLTVL.

The CDR3 loop is CSASLVAGKNEQFF. CDR3 DNA: TGCAGTGCTAGTTTGGTAGCGGGGAAGAATGAGCAGTTCTTC. The chain carries TRBV20-1 and TRBJ2-1; 8 bases are shared with TRBD2. The V gene's germline CDR1 is DFQATT and CDR2 SNEGSKA (reference sequence). V shed 3 bases, J shed 7 bases, and the junction held 8 bases outside the gene matches. CDR3 size: 14 residues.

This clonotype was counted between two and nine times. The CDR3 nucleotides are TGTGCCAGCAGTAACGATCTCTCGGGACTATTGCCCTACGAGCAGTACTTC. It encodes CASSNDLSGLLPYEQYF. The chain combines TRBV6-5 with TRBJ2-7; 7 nucleotides align to TRBD2. Trimming at V came to 5 bases and at J to 2 bases, leaving 15 bases not matched to a gene. This CDR3 is built from 17 residues. Looked up from germline, CDR1 is MNHEY and CDR2 is SVGAGI.

This clonotype was counted at least ten times. The V call is TRBV20-1, the J call TRBJ1-2, with TRBD1 identical over 7 bases. J lost 8 bases, V lost 6 bases, and 9 bases had no gene match. Germline CDR1 reads DFQATT; CDR2 reads SNEGSKA (reference sequence). The CDR3 has 12 residues. CDR3: CSAPRQGRGYTF. CDR3 DNA: TGCAGTGCACCTAGACAGGGTCGGGGCTACACCTTC.

This clonotype was seen repeatedly, ten times or more. The chain uses TRBV20-1 and TRBJ2-1; 9 bases fit TRBD2. Germline V gene lookup returns CDR1 DFQATT and CDR2 SNEGSKA (reference sequence). The junction had 9 bases not matched to a gene; V was cut back by 5 bases and J by 4 bases. The CDR3 consists of 15 residues. In DNA form, the CDR3 reads TGCAGTGCTCGCAAAGCGGGGGGAATTTACAATGAGCAGTTCTTC. The encoded protein is CSARKAGGIYNEQFF.